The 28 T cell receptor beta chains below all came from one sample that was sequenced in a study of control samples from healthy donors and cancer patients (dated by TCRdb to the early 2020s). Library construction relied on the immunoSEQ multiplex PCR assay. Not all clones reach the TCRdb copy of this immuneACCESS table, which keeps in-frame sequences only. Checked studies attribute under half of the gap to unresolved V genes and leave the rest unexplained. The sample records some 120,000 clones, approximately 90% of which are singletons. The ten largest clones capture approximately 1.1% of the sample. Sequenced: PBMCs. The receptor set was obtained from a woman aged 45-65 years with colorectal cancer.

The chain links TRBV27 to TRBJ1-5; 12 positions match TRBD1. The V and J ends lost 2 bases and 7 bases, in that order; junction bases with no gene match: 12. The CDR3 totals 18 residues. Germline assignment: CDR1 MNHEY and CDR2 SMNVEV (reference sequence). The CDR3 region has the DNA TGTGCCAGCAGTTTAATTGGCGGGACAGGGGGCTCAGGACAGCCCCAGCATTTT. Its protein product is CASSLIGGTGGSGQPQHF.

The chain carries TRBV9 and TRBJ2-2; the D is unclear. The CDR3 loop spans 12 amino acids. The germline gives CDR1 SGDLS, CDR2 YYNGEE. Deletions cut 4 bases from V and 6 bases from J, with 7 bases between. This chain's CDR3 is CASSTAPGELFF. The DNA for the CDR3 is TGTGCCAGCAGCACCGCCCCCGGGGAGCTGTTTTTT.

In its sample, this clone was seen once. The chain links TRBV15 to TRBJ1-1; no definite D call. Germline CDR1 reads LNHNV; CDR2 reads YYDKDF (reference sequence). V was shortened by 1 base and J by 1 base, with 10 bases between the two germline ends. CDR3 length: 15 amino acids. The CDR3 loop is CATSRVSGRNTEAFF. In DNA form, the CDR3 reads TGTGCCACCAGCAGAGTAAGTGGCCGGAACACTGAAGCTTTCTTT.

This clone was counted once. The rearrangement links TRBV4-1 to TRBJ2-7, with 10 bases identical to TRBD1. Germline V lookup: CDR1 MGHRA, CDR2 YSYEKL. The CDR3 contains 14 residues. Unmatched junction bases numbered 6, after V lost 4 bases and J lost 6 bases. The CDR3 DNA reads TGCGCCAGCAGCCCTCGGACAGGGGGGGGCGAGCAGTACTTC. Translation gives CASSPRTGGGEQYF.

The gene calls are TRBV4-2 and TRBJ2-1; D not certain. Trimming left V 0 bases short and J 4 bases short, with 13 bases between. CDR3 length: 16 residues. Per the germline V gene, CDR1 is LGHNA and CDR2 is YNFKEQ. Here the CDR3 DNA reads TGTGCCAGCAGCCAAGATCCCGGCCCGCTTTACAATGAGCAGTTCTTC. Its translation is CASSQDPGPLYNEQFF.

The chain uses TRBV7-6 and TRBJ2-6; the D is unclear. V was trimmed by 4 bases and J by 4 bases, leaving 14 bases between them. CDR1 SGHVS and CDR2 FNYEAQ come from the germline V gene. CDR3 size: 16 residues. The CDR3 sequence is CASSSFLGTGANVLTF. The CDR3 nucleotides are TGTGCCAGCAGCTCCTTTTTAGGTACCGGGGCCAACGTCCTGACTTTC.

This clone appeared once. As DNA, the CDR3 is TGTGCCAGTAGTGCCCAGCCCGTTTGGACAGATACGCAGTATTTT. The encoded protein is CASSAQPVWTDTQYF. The V gene is TRBV19, the J gene TRBJ2-3, with unresolved D. CDR3 size: 15 residues. V was shortened by 5 bases and J by 3 bases, with 15 bases between the two germline ends. Per the germline V gene, CDR1 is LNHDA and CDR2 is SQIVND (reference sequence).

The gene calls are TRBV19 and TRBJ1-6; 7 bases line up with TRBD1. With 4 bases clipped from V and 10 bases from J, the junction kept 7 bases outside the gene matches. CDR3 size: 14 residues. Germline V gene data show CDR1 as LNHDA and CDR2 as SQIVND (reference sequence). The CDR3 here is CASSTRQGTSPLHF. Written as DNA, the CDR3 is TGTGCCAGTAGTACGAGACAGGGTACCTCACCCCTCCACTTT.

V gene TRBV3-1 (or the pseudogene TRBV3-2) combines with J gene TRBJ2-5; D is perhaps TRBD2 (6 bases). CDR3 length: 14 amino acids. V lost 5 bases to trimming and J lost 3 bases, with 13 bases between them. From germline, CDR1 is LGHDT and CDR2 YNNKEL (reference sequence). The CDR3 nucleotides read TGTGCCAGCAGCAACACGGGGGACGAAGAGACCCAGTACTTC. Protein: CASSNTGDEETQYF.

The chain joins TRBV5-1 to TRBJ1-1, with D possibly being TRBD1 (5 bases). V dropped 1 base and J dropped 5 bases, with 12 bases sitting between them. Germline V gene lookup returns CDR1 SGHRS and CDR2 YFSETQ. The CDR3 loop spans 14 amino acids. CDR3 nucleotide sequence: TGCGCCAGCAGCTTGATGATGGGGGGGACTGAAGCTTTCTTT. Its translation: CASSLMMGGTEAFF.

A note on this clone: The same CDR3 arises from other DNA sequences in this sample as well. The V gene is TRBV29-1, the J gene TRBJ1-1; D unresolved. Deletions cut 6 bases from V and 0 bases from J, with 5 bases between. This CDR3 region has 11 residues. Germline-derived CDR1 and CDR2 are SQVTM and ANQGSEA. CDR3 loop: CSVGMNTEAFF. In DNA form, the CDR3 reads TGCAGCGTCGGAATGAACACTGAAGCTTTCTTT. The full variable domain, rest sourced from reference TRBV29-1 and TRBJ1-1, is SAVISQKPSRDICQRGTSLTIQCQVDSQVTMMFWYRQQPGQSLTLIATANQGSEATYESGFVIDKFPISRPNLTFSTLTVSNMSPEDSSIYLCSVGMNTEAFFGQGTRLTVV.

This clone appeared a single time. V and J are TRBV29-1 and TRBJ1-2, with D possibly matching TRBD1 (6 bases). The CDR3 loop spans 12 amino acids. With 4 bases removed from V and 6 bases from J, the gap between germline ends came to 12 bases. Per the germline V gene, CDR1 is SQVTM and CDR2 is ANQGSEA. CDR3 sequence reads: CSVVGQGNGYTF. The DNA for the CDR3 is TGCAGCGTTGTTGGGCAGGGGAATGGCTACACCTTC.

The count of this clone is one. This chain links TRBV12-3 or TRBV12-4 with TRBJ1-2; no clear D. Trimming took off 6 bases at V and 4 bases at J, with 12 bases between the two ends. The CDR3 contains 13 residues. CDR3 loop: CASRAEATYGYTF. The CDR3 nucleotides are TGTGCCAGCAGAGCCGAGGCTACCTATGGCTACACCTTC.

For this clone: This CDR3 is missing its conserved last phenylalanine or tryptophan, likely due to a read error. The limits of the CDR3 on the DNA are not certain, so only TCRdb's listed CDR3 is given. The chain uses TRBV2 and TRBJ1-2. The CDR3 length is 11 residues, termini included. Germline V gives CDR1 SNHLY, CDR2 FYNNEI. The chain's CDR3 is CASPHAAGFTL.

The CDR3 spells CASSYPGIGNTIYF. The DNA for the CDR3 is TGTGCCAGCAGTTACCCAGGAATCGGAAACACCATATATTTT. The V and J genes are TRBV6-6 and TRBJ1-3; D remains ambiguous. V lost 2 bases, J lost 4 bases, and 9 bases lay in between. This CDR3 is built from 14 residues. CDR1 and CDR2 from the germline V gene are MNHNY and SVGAGI (reference sequence).

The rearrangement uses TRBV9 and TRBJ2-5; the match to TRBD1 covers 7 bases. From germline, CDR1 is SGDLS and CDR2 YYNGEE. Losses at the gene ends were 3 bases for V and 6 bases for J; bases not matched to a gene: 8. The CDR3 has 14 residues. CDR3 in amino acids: CASSEETGTKTQYF. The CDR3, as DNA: TGTGCCAGCAGCGAAGAGACAGGGACCAAGACCCAGTACTTC. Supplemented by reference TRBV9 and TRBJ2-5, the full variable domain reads DSGVTQTPKHLITATGQRVTLRCSPRSGDLSVYWYQQSLDQGLQFLIQYYNGEERAKGNILERFSAQQFPDLHSELNLSSLELGDSALYFCASSEETGTKTQYFGPGTRLLVL.

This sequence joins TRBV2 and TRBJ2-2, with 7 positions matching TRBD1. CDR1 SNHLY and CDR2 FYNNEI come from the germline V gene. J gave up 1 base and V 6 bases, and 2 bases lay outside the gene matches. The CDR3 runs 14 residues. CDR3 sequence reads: CASRDRLNTGELFF. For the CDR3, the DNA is TGTGCCAGCAGGGACAGGTTGAACACCGGGGAGCTGTTTTTT.

CDR3 sequence reads: CASSSEPGTANTEAFF. The CDR3 nucleotides are TGCGCCAGCAGCTCGGAGCCCGGGACAGCGAACACTGAAGCTTTCTTT. The V call is TRBV5-1, the J call TRBJ1-1; TRBD1 matches 7 bases. This CDR3 is built from 16 residues. Germline V lookup: CDR1 SGHRS, CDR2 YFSETQ. V gave up 3 bases and J gave up 1 base; unmatched junction bases: 9.

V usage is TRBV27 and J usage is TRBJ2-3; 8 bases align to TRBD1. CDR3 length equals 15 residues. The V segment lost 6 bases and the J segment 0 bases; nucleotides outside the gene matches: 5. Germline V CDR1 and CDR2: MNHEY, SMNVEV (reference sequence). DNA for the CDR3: TGTGCCAGCAGCCCGGACAGGGCCAGCACAGATACGCAGTATTTT. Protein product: CASSPDRASTDTQYF.

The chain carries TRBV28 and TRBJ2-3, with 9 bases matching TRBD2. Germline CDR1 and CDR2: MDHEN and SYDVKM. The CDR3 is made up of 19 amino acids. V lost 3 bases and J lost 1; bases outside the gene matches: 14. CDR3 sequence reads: CASSFNKREAGWGTDTQYF. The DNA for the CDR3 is TGTGCCAGCAGTTTTAATAAGCGGGAGGCTGGTTGGGGCACAGATACGCAGTATTTT. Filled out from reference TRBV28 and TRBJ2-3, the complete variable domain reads DVKVTQSSRYLVKRTGEKVFLECVQDMDHENMFWYRQDPGLGLRLIYFSYDVKMKEKGDIPEGYSVSREKKERFSLILESASTNQTSMYLCASSFNKREAGWGTDTQYFGPGTRLTVL.

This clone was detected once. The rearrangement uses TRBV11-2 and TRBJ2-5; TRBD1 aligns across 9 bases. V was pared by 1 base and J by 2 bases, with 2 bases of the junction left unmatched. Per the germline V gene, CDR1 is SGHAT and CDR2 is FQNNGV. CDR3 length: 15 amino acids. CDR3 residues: CASSLGTGDQETQYF. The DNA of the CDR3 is TGTGCCAGCAGCTTAGGGACAGGGGATCAAGAGACCCAGTACTTC.

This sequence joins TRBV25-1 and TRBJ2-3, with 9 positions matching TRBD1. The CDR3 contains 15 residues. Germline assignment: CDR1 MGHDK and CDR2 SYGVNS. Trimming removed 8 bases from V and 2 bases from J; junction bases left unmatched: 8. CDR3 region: CASSGTGLFTDTQYF. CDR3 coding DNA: TGTGCCAGCTCCGGGACAGGGCTTTTCACAGATACGCAGTATTTT.

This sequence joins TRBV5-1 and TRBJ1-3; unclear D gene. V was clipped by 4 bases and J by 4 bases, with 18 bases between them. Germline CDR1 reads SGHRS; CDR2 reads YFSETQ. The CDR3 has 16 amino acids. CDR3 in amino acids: CASSPSGRDAGNTIYF. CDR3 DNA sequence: TGCGCCAGCAGCCCTTCCGGGCGCGACGCGGGAAACACCATATATTTT.

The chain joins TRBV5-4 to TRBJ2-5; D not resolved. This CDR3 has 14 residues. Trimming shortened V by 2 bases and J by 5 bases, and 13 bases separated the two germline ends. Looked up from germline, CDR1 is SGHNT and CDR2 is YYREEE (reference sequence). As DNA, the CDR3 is TGTGCCAGCAGCTTTCTCCTTACCCAGGAGACCCAGTACTTC. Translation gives CASSFLLTQETQYF.

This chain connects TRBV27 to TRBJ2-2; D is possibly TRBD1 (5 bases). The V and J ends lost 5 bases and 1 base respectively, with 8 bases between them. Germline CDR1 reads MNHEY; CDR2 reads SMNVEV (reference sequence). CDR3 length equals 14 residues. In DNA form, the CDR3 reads TGTGCCAGCAGTATCGACAGGAACACCGGGGAGCTGTTTTTT. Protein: CASSIDRNTGELFF.

CDR3 sequence (DNA): TGTGCCATCAGTGAAAACAGGGATACTCAGCCCCAGCATTTT. Amino acids: CAISENRDTQPQHF. The rearrangement links TRBV10-3 to TRBJ1-5; perhaps TRBD1 as D (6 bases). Germline V lookup: CDR1 ENHRY, CDR2 SYGVKD. Trimming removed 3 bases at V and 6 bases at J, with 12 bases between. The CDR3 loop spans 14 amino acids.

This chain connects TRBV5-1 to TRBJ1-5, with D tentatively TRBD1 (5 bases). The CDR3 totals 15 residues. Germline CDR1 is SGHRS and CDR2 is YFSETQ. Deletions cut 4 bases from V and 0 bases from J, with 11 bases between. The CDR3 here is CASSPLGDSNQPQHF. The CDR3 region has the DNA TGCGCCAGCAGCCCGCTAGGGGATAGCAATCAGCCCCAGCATTTT. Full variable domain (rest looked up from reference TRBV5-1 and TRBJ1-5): KAGVTQTPRYLIKTRGQQVTLSCSPISGHRSVSWYQQTPGQGLQFLFEYFSETQRNKGNFPGRFSGRQFSNSRSEMNVSTLELGDSALYLCASSPLGDSNQPQHFGDGTRLSIL.

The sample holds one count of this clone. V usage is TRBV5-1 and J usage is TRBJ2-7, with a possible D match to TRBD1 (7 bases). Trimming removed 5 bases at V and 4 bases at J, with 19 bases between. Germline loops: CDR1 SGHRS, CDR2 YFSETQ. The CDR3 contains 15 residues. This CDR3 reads CASSLQGDLSYEQYF. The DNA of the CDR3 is TGCGCCAGCAGTCTGCAGGGGGACTTAAGTTACGAGCAGTACTTC.